The 21 T cell receptor beta chains given below trace back to one sample, sequenced in a study of cytomegalovirus exposure and HLA in healthy donors. The primer mix had 60 Vbeta and 13 Jbeta primers. Assay: immunoSEQ multiplex PCR; the TCRdb copy retains only in-frame clones and omits some. The table shows 200,000 to 250,000 clones, with 75% occurring only once. Sequenced sample: PBMCs. These receptor sequences come from a woman in her twenties or thirties in good health and CMV-seronegative.

This clone was picked up a small number of times. This CDR3 is CASSSSTGFVSNQPQHF. The CDR3 bases are TGTGCCAGCAGTTCATCGACAGGATTCGTTAGCAATCAGCCCCAGCATTTT. The gene calls are TRBV2 and TRBJ1-5; D is perhaps TRBD1 (6 bases). The CDR3 contains 17 residues. V lost 5 bases to trimming and J lost 0 bases, with 17 bases between them. Germline V CDR1 and CDR2: SNHLY, FYNNEI.

This rearrangement joins TRBV4-1 to TRBJ2-3; TRBD2 matches at 13 bases. CDR3 length: 15 amino acids. The J segment lost 4 bases and the V segment lost 4 bases, leaving 2 bases of the junction unmatched. Germline V gives CDR1 MGHRA, CDR2 YSYEKL. The CDR3 loop reads CASSPGLAGADTQYF. The CDR3 bases are TGCGCCAGCAGCCCCGGACTAGCGGGAGCAGATACGCAGTATTTT.

Comments on this clone: The junction differs from germline at one of its ends, possibly a read error. This chain uses TRBV6-1 with TRBJ1-2, with D tentatively TRBD1 (6 bases). There are 12 residues in the CDR3. The germline V gene has CDR1 MNHNS and CDR2 SASEGT. DNA for the CDR3: TGTGCCAGCAGTTCCACCCTGGGGGCCCAAGACTTC. Its translation is CASSSTLGAQDF.

This clone was found a few times. The chain uses TRBV5-6 and TRBJ1-4, with D possibly matching TRBD1 (6 bases). The CDR3 contains 15 residues. The V and J ends lost 3 bases and 6 bases respectively, with 15 bases between them. Germline V gene sequence: CDR1 SGHDT, CDR2 YYEEEE. The CDR3 loop is CASSSPGEYDEKLFF. CDR3 coding DNA: TGTGCCAGCAGCTCCCCAGGGGAGTACGATGAAAAACTGTTTTTT.

The V gene is TRBV6-1, the J gene TRBJ2-7; the D gene is possibly TRBD2 (5 bases). CDR1 and CDR2 from the germline V gene are MNHNS and SASEGT. The CDR3 sequence is 13 residues long. V lost 4 bases and J 0 bases, leaving 7 bases between the germline ends. Here the CDR3 reads CASSVRGSYEQYF. CDR3 in DNA: TGTGCCAGCAGTGTCCGGGGCTCCTACGAGCAGTACTTC.

This clone was counted a few times. The chain has TRBV30 and TRBJ1-4; 9 bases fit TRBD1. This CDR3 is 18 amino acids long. V dropped 4 bases and J dropped 0; count of bases not matched to a gene: 12. From germline, CDR1 is GTSNPN and CDR2 SVGIG (reference sequence). This CDR3 reads CAWTIGTGNYATNEKLFF. The DNA of the CDR3 is TGTGCCTGGACCATAGGGACAGGGAATTACGCAACTAATGAAAAACTGTTTTTT.

The rearrangement joins TRBV7-6 to TRBJ2-7; 8 positions agree with TRBD1. V lost 5 bases and J lost 1; bases outside the gene matches: 7. CDR1 is SGHVS and CDR2 is FNYEAQ in the germline V gene. CDR3 length: 15 amino acids. The CDR3 region is CASSARDRHSYEQYF. In DNA, the CDR3 is TGTGCCAGCAGCGCCCGGGACAGGCATTCCTACGAGCAGTACTTC.

The genes are TRBV5-6 and TRBJ1-5; tentatively, D is TRBD1 (5 bases). The V gene's germline CDR1 is SGHDT and CDR2 YYEEEE. The V end was cut by 4 bases, the J end by 9 bases, with 11 bases between. There are 12 residues in the CDR3. As DNA, the CDR3 is TGTGCCAGCAGCCTCCCAGGGCGGCCCCAGCATTTT. This encodes CASSLPGRPQHF.

The gene calls are TRBV7-8 and TRBJ1-3; D is unresolved. Germline loops: CDR1 SGHVS, CDR2 FQNEAQ. The CDR3 has 17 amino acids. V lost 2 bases, J lost 9 bases, and 23 bases lay in between. The CDR3 DNA follows: TGTGCCAGCAGCTTATTGTACCACGCGGATCTGGAAGGCACCATATATTTT. Translation: CASSLLYHADLEGTIYF.

This chain uses TRBV11-3 with TRBJ2-7; D is undetermined. V was pared by 5 bases and J by 0 bases, with 8 bases between. This CDR3 comprises 13 residues. Germline V lookup: CDR1 SGHNT, CDR2 YENEEA. Written as DNA, the CDR3 is TGTGCCAGCAGCCTTACCTACTCCTACGAGCAGTACTTC. Its translation: CASSLTYSYEQYF.

The genes are TRBV19 and TRBJ1-4, with unresolved D. The germline V gene encodes CDR1 LNHDA and CDR2 SQIVND (reference sequence). Trimming shortened V by 5 bases and J by 5 bases, and 12 bases separated the two germline ends. This CDR3 is 14 amino acids long. CDR3 DNA: TGTGCCAGTAGTCAACAGACACGAAATGAAAAACTGTTTTTT. Translation: CASSQQTRNEKLFF.

V and J are TRBV10-3 and TRBJ2-1, with 10 positions matching TRBD2. This CDR3 is 17 amino acids long. CDR1 ENHRY and CDR2 SYGVKD come from the germline V gene. The trim removed 0 bases at V and 7 bases at J, leaving 9 bases unmatched. Here the CDR3 DNA reads TGTGCCATCAGTGAGTCAACGGCTAGCGGGAGCCGGAATGAGCAGTTCTTC. Translated: CAISESTASGSRNEQFF.

The chain carries TRBV11-1 and TRBJ1-4; no clear D. Germline V CDR1 and CDR2: SGHAT, FQDESV (reference sequence). Between the trimmed V and J ends, which lost 3 bases and 7 bases, there was a span of 12 bases. The length of the CDR3 is 14 residues. DNA of the CDR3: TGTGCCAGCAGCTTGAGAGGAGAAAGTGAAAAACTGTTTTTT. Encoded protein: CASSLRGESEKLFF.

V gene TRBV5-4 combines with J gene TRBJ2-7, with 10 bases lining up with TRBD2. The germline V gene has CDR1 SGHNT and CDR2 YYREEE (reference sequence). This CDR3 spans 15 amino acids. The V segment lost 0 bases and the J segment 3 bases; nucleotides outside the gene matches: 3. The CDR3 spells CASSLDPSGSYEQYF. The CDR3 DNA reads TGTGCCAGCAGCTTGGATCCTAGCGGGAGCTACGAGCAGTACTTC.

V and J are TRBV29-1 and TRBJ1-1, with 10 positions matching TRBD1. The CDR3 loop spans 13 amino acids. Per the germline V gene, CDR1 is SQVTM and CDR2 is ANQGSEA. V shed 1 base and J 8 bases; nucleotides not matched to a gene: 4. The CDR3 DNA is TGCAGCGTTGAAGTGACAGGGGGCGGGGAAGCTTTCTTT. Its translation: CSVEVTGGGEAFF.

The rearrangement joins TRBV5-1 to TRBJ2-1, with a possible D match to TRBD1 (6 bases). Trimming pared 1 base from V and 13 bases from J, leaving 21 bases between. The length of the CDR3 is 15 residues. The V gene's germline CDR1 is SGHRS and CDR2 YFSETQ. CDR3 amino acids: CASSLSATGQEAQFF. The CDR3 region has the DNA TGCGCCAGCAGCTTGTCTGCGACAGGTCAAGAGGCCCAGTTCTTC.

The V and J genes are TRBV6-1 and TRBJ1-5; D not resolved. Germline assignment: CDR1 MNHNS and CDR2 SASEGT. V lost 2 bases and J 6 bases, leaving 14 bases between the germline ends. This CDR3 has 15 amino acids. The CDR3 loop reads CASSELGIGSQPQHF. The CDR3 DNA follows: TGTGCCAGCAGTGAACTAGGGATCGGGAGTCAGCCCCAGCATTTT.

The V and J genes are TRBV5-1 and TRBJ2-7, with 10 nucleotides matching TRBD2. Trimming removed 1 base from V and 3 bases from J; junction bases left unmatched: 4. The germline V gene encodes CDR1 SGHRS and CDR2 YFSETQ. This CDR3 spans 15 amino acids. Here the CDR3 DNA reads TGCGCCAGCAGCTTGTCACTAGCGGGGAACTACGAGCAGTACTTC. As protein: CASSLSLAGNYEQYF.

With regard to this clone: This may arise from a read error, as a much more abundant clone is one base away. The chain is built from TRBV5-6 and TRBJ2-6; no clear D gene. CDR1 and CDR2 from the germline V gene are SGHDT and YYEEEE. V lost 3 bases to trimming and J lost 0 bases, with 4 bases between them. The CDR3 runs 14 residues. CDR3 DNA: TGTGCCAGCAGCTACGGCTCTGGGGCCAACGTCCTGACTTTC. It is translated as CASSYGSGANVLTF. Based on the CDR3 plus reference TRBV5-6 and TRBJ2-6, the full variable domain is DAGVTQSPTHLIKTRGQQVTLRCSPKSGHDTVSWYQQALGQGPQFIFQYYEEEERQRGNFPDRFSGHQFPNYSSELNVNALLLGDSALYLCASSYGSGANVLTFGAGSRLTVL.

The chain uses TRBV7-9 and TRBJ1-2; D gene unclear. Between the trimmed V and J ends, which lost 0 bases and 6 bases, there was a span of 8 bases. The length of the CDR3 is 13 residues. Germline CDR1 and CDR2: SEHNR and FQNEAQ (reference sequence). The CDR3 coding sequence is TGTGCCAGCAGCTTAGCGGTCGTAGATGGCTACACCTTC. Translating gives CASSLAVVDGYTF. The full variable domain, in which reference TRBV7-9 and TRBJ1-2 provide the parts outside the CDR3, is DTGVSQNPRHKITKRGQNVTFRCDPISEHNRLYWYRQTLGQGPEFLTYFQNEAQLEKSRLLSDRFSAERPKGSFSTLEIQRTEQGDSAMYLCASSLAVVDGYTFGSGTRLTVV.

J is TRBJ1-5 and V is TRBV19; 8 bases are a match to TRBD1. With 3 bases clipped from V and 1 base from J, the junction kept 8 bases outside the gene matches. This CDR3 region has 17 residues. Germline assignment: CDR1 LNHDA and CDR2 SQIVND (reference sequence). Written as DNA, the CDR3 is TGTGCCAGTAGTATGGCAGGGGGCTCAATCAGCAATCAGCCCCAGCATTTT. This sequence encodes CASSMAGGSISNQPQHF.